These T cell receptor beta chains were read from a single sample in a study of T-cell reconstitution after alpha-beta-depleted transplantation in children. TCRdb re-derived calls from the PCR reads in MiXCR, one entry per CDR3 protein. This table has more than 90,000 distinct CDR3 sequences, roughly 8.3% appearing once. This specimen was PBMCs from the stem cell graft donor, taken from the stem cell graft. The source of these receptors is a human donor who donated a stem cell graft to a child with congenital amegakaryocytic thrombocytopenia. CDR3s include the opening cysteine and the closing phenylalanine or tryptophan. The order of the fields is clone size, D gene, V gene, J gene, CDR3 protein, CDR3 DNA. The D gene is left open where the match is weak. Clone size is not always given. Where it is, it says once, few, many or a class for expanded clones.

size: many
D: .
V: TRBV15
J: TRBJ1-4
CDR3: CATRTGHATNEKLFF
DNA: TGTGCCACCCGGACGGGCCACGCAACTAATGAAAAACTGTTTTTT

size: .
D: TRBD1
V: TRBV28
J: TRBJ2-1
CDR3: CASSPPQGTSNEQFF
DNA: TGTGCCAGCAGTCCTCCACAGGGGACCAGCAATGAGCAGTTCTTC

size: many
D: .
V: TRBV28
J: TRBJ1-6
CDR3: CASRGDRAYNSPLHF
DNA: TGTGCCAGCAGGGGCGACCGGGCCTATAATTCACCCCTCCACTTT

size: many
D: TRBD2
V: TRBV12-3/TRBV12-4
J: TRBJ2-7
CDR3: CASSQRGGSSYEQYF
DNA: TGTGCCAGCAGTCAGCGGGGTGGCAGCTCCTACGAGCAGTACTTC

size: few
D: .
V: TRBV11-2
J: TRBJ2-2
CDR3: CASSLVRANTGELFF
DNA: TGTGCCAGCAGCTTAGTTCGGGCGAACACCGGGGAGCTGTTTTTT

size: many
D: .
V: TRBV4-1
J: TRBJ2-3
CDR3: CASSQNPDHTDTQYF
DNA: TGCGCCAGCAGCCAAAATCCTGACCACACAGATACGCAGTATTTT

size: many
D: TRBD1
V: TRBV20-1
J: TRBJ1-1
CDR3: CSARTGDTEAFF
DNA: TGCAGTGCCCGTACAGGGGACACTGAAGCTTTCTTT

size: many
D: .
V: TRBV20-1
J: TRBJ2-5
CDR3: CSARDNPGPETQYF
DNA: TGCAGTGCTAGAGATAATCCAGGTCCAGAGACCCAGTACTTC

size: many
D: TRBD1
V: TRBV5-6
J: TRBJ2-1
CDR3: CASSDDRGNEQFF
DNA: TGTGCCAGCAGCGATGACAGGGGCAATGAGCAGTTCTTC

size: many
D: .
V: TRBV29-1
J: TRBJ2-5
CDR3: CSVEGGEETQYF
DNA: TGCAGCGTTGAAGGGGGGGAAGAGACCCAGTACTTC

size: .
D: .
V: TRBV7-2
J: TRBJ1-4
CDR3: CASTPMGFGGEKLFF
DNA: TGTGCCAGCACCCCTATGGGGTTTGGCGGCGAAAAACTGTTTTTT

size: many
D: .
V: TRBV6-5
J: TRBJ1-1
CDR3: CASLYNTEAFF
DNA: TGTGCCAGCCTATACAACACTGAAGCTTTCTTT

size: few
D: .
V: TRBV5-6
J: TRBJ2-1
CDR3: CASSRQWAYNEQFF
DNA: TGTGCCAGCAGCCGACAATGGGCATACAATGAGCAGTTCTTC

size: .
D: .
V: TRBV9
J: TRBJ2-1
CDR3: CASSSGPSYNEQFF
DNA: TGTGCCAGCAGCTCAGGGCCATCCTACAATGAGCAGTTCTTC

size: many
D: .
V: TRBV20-1
J: TRBJ2-3
CDR3: CSASTPDTQYF
DNA: TGCAGTGCTAGCACCCCAGATACGCAGTATTTT

size: many
D: TRBD1
V: TRBV7-9
J: TRBJ1-2
CDR3: CASSLAHRGDGYTF
DNA: TGTGCCAGCAGCTTAGCTCACAGGGGCGATGGCTACACCTTC

size: many
D: TRBD2
V: TRBV7-8
J: TRBJ2-4
CDR3: CASSLGGNIQYF
DNA: TGTGCCAGCAGCCTGGGGGGGAACATTCAGTACTTC

size: many
D: TRBD2
V: TRBV6-2/TRBV6-3
J: TRBJ2-3
CDR3: CASIQRGGADTQYF
DNA: TGTGCCAGCATTCAGCGGGGGGGTGCAGATACGCAGTATTTT

size: many
D: .
V: TRBV5-1
J: TRBJ2-1
CDR3: CASSASGPQNSYNEQFF
DNA: TGCGCCAGCAGCGCCTCCGGGCCCCAAAATTCCTACAATGAGCAGTTCTTC

size: few
D: TRBD1
V: TRBV20-1
J: TRBJ1-2
CDR3: CSASRGQYYGYTF
DNA: TGCAGTGCTAGCAGGGGGCAGTACTATGGCTACACCTTC

size: many
D: .
V: TRBV5-5
J: TRBJ2-3
CDR3: CASSLVRGNTDTQYF
DNA: TGTGCCAGCAGCTTGGTTCGCGGGAACACAGATACGCAGTATTTT

size: many
D: .
V: TRBV7-2
J: TRBJ1-3
CDR3: CASSLVGGNSGNTIYF
DNA: TGTGCCAGCAGCTTAGTAGGCGGCAACTCTGGAAACACCATATATTTT

size: many
D: TRBD1
V: TRBV11-1
J: TRBJ1-1
CDR3: CASTFTRQGGEAFF
DNA: TGTGCCAGCACATTCACCCGACAGGGAGGAGAAGCTTTCTTT

size: many
D: TRBD1
V: TRBV7-8
J: TRBJ1-6
CDR3: CASSQTGTVNSPLHF
DNA: TGTGCCAGCAGCCAAACCGGGACAGTTAATTCACCCCTCCACTTT

size: many
D: TRBD1
V: TRBV20-1
J: TRBJ1-5
CDR3: CSVDRGPGQPQHF
DNA: TGCAGTGTAGACAGGGGGCCGGGACAGCCCCAGCATTTT

size: few
D: .
V: TRBV5-8
J: TRBJ2-2
CDR3: CASSLYRDTGELFF
DNA: TGTGCCAGCAGCTTGTACAGGGACACCGGGGAGCTGTTTTTT

size: .
D: .
V: TRBV29-1
J: TRBJ2-1
CDR3: CSSGSYNEQFF
DNA: TGCAGCTCCGGCTCCTACAATGAGCAGTTCTTC

size: many
D: .
V: TRBV27
J: TRBJ1-5
CDR3: CASSPSPGPQHF
DNA: TGTGCCAGCAGTCCCTCGCCGGGACCACAGCATTTT

size: many
D: .
V: TRBV20-1
J: TRBJ1-1
CDR3: CSAPEPDTEAFF
DNA: TGCAGTGCTCCCGAACCCGACACTGAAGCTTTCTTT

size: many
D: .
V: TRBV5-1
J: TRBJ2-3
CDR3: CASSLAEITDTQYF
DNA: TGCGCCAGCAGCTTGGCCGAAATAACAGATACGCAGTATTTT

size: many
D: .
V: TRBV10-1
J: TRBJ2-7
CDR3: CASSETLDGSYEQYF
DNA: TGCGCCAGCAGTGAGACCCTGGACGGTTCGTACGAGCAGTACTTC

size: many
D: .
V: TRBV18
J: TRBJ1-1
CDR3: CASSPTQNTEAFF
DNA: TGTGCCAGCTCACCAACACAGAACACTGAAGCTTTCTTT

size: many
D: TRBD1
V: TRBV5-1
J: TRBJ2-4
CDR3: CASSKGGDDKNIQYF
DNA: TGCGCCAGCAGCAAAGGGGGCGATGACAAAAACATTCAGTACTTC

size: .
D: TRBD2
V: TRBV6-2/TRBV6-3
J: TRBJ2-3
CDR3: CASSYLSSGKGNTQYF
DNA: TGTGCCAGCAGTTATTTGTCTAGCGGAAAGGGAAATACGCAGTATTTT

size: many
D: .
V: TRBV20-1
J: TRBJ2-3
CDR3: CSARDSRGAYTDTQYF
DNA: TGCAGTGCTAGAGATAGTCGGGGGGCCTACACAGATACGCAGTATTTT